A single T cell receptor (beta chain) is shown here with its context. What it recognizes is unknown. Germline V CDR1 and CDR2: SGHVS, FQNEAQ. The CDR3 sequence is 14 residues long. V was clipped by 0 bases and J by 5 bases, with 10 bases between them. These data originate in a study of T cell responses to AZD1222 COVID-19 vaccine. Sequencing was performed with immunoSEQ multiplex PCR; in TCRdb, only in-frame clones are kept and a portion is missing. The profile shows fewer than 130,000 clones, approximately 90% of them singletons. Notes on the study in general: Baseline seropositives among AZD1222 recipients totaled only 5 or 6. Reports say nearly half of spike-specific TCRs go after unmutated variant regions. Recipients of two AZD1222 doses showed rising Spike-specific TCR breadth and depth.

Here the sequenced sample was peripheral blood, taken 28 days after the second AZD1222 dose. The rearrangement uses TRBV7-8 and TRBJ1-2; D not resolved. The TCR sequence derives from an adult who received the AZD1222 COVID-19 vaccine. For the CDR3, the DNA is TGTGCCAGCAGCTTAGCCACCGCGGCTTATGGCTACACCTTC. Its protein is CASSLATAAYGYTF.